This TCR beta chain was sequenced during a study of T cells in Graves' hyperthyroidism and ophthalmopathy (dated by TCRdb to the late 2010s). Describing the broader study: Peripheral blood was sampled at the time of initial diagnosis, prior to any treatment. Once sampling was done, hyperthyroidism patients were given methimazole at a starting dose of 30 mg daily, whereas ophthalmopathy patients were given high-dose intravenous methylprednisolone. Thyroid tissue and blood T-cell repertoires from roughly six Graves' hyperthyroidism patients were also compared in the study. Prospective prediction of ophthalmopathy was tested in an independent validation cohort of fewer than 20 hyperthyroidism patients and 15 to 17 patients who later progressed to ophthalmopathy. To identify TCR V-J signatures that set the groups apart, the researchers used a discovery cohort of about a hundred patients, made up of roughly 45 with Graves' ophthalmopathy and about 60 with stable Graves' hyperthyroidism. The 100 discovery patients were randomly split 7:3 into training and test sets. According to the paper, TCR Vbeta CDR3 sequencing was carried out on 135 peripheral blood samples, which came from under 50 ophthalmopathy, 75 or so hyperthyroidism and approximately 17 progressor patients.

On this clonotype itself: There is no known antigen for this receptor. It has no much larger one-base neighbor in the sample; base qualities were not kept.

The TCR beta CDR3 regions were amplified from the RNA transcripts. The TCR CDR3 was subjected to a first round of RT-PCR using the HTBI primer set and the Qiagen OneStep RT-PCR kit. The libraries were constructed in a second round of multiplex PCR and then size-selected and purified. Paired-end sequencing of the libraries was performed with 100 bp reads on an Illumina HiSeq2000. The authors' pipeline ran thus. Raw data were processed with SOAPnuke, discarding reads with adapters, uncalled bases, mean Phred below 15, or no exact constant-primer or identifier match. COPE v1.2.5 was used to merge high-quality paired reads, and clonotypes were defined as unique nucleotide sequences. Clonotypes were aligned to IMGT TRBV, TRBD and TRBJ reference segments using MiTCR v1.1. Only V-J combinations with frequency above 0.0001, covering 99% to 99.2% of repertoires, were analysed. The TCS score was defined as F50 (clonal expansion) divided by E x V (chaos), with BLOSUM62-based TCRdist calculated between CDR3 peptides within each V-J. Welch's t-statistics and random forest reduced some 510 V-J features to 13, which were used in a naive Bayes classifier (R e1071). The similarity between thyroid and blood repertoires was quantified using the Morisita-Horn index. TCRdb reprocessed the public reads (quality trimming at Q25 with fastp, clone calling with MiXCR) and kept in-frame beta chains. Rows merge per CDR3 protein into single entries with the most common DNA and genes. TCRdb's processing, not the authors' own work, is the source of the V and J calls. A total of around 800,000 distinct CDR3 sequences appear in this sample, about 38% of them only once. Around 10% of the sample is held by the ten biggest clonotypes.

A patient counted as having stable Graves' hyperthyroidism if no progression to ophthalmopathy occurred over 18 months of follow-up. Hyperthyroidism patients were newly diagnosed, with disease duration under 2 months, and aged 18 to 65 years. Patients with uncontrolled infections, other autoimmune diseases, pregnancy or lactation were excluded. Diagnoses were established on the basis of clinical symptoms, serum thyroxine and TRAb, thyroid ultrasound, and orbital computed tomography. Ficoll-Paque density gradient centrifugation was used to isolate PBMCs from about 9 ml of fresh peripheral blood. Total RNA was extracted using Trizol reagent, and RNA quality was assessed on an Agilent 2100 Bioanalyzer. Overall study results and their limits: In validation, progression to ophthalmopathy was predicted by the model with almost 71% sensitivity and around 75% specificity, a median of about 6.4 months before onset. Most expanded thyroid clonotypes (frequency above 0.001) were also detected in blood, a finding suggesting that blood repertoires may reflect thyroid immune responses. No statistical method was used to fix the sample size in advance, and group allocation was not hidden from the investigators. Ophthalmopathy was separated from stable hyperthyroidism by a 13 V-J signature model, with about 88% sensitivity and 81% to 82% specificity obtained in cross-validation and 80%/75% obtained in testing.

V is shortened by 6 bases, J by 3 bases, and the region joining them spans 17 bases. Taken from cysteine to phenylalanine, the CDR3 has 15 residues. The sequence is cut down to CDR3 DNA, 45 bases in frame from base 1. CDR1 is given as SNHLY and CDR2 as FYNNEI, both from the germline V gene. Sequencing used blood. The sequence joins TRBV2 to TRBJ1-1; a tentative D call is TRBD1 (5 bases match). The TCR sequence derives from a man younger than 30 with Graves' hyperthyroidism. The nucleotides read TGTGCCAGCAGCCCAAACGTTCGGGGGGACACTGAAGCTTTCTTT. This encodes CASSPNVRGDTEAFF.